A selection of T cell receptor beta chains follows, all from one sample in a study of T cell repertoires in cytomegalovirus infection. TCRdb fed the reads into MiXCR, producing one record per CDR3 protein. The sample gives about 350,000 distinct CDR3 sequences, about a third of which show up once; approximately 15% is in the top ten. For these TCRs, the target antigens are not known. Sequencing used cultured PBMCs, obtained from culture after CMV antigen stimulation. The receptor set was obtained from a human donor in good health (CMV status not recorded). Some clones in this sample may be carry-over from other donors' samples. Both conserved end residues are part of each CDR3. A D gene is named only where the DNA matches it firmly. Clone size is shown for a subset of rows, as once, few, many or a class of expanded clone.

few TRBD1 TRBJ1-1 TRBV10-3 CAISGTGSILLNTEAFF TGTGCCATCAGTGGGACAGGGTCGATTTTACTTAACACTGAAGCTTTCTTT
many TRBD2 TRBJ2-3 TRBV7-2 CASSSGTRGTDTQYF TGTGCCAGCAGCTCCGGGACTAGGGGGACAGATACGCAGTATTTT
. . TRBJ1-1 TRBV20-1 CSALGGRGFSEAFF TGCAGCGCCCTGGGGGGCAGGGGATTCTCTGAAGCTTTCTTT
. TRBD1 TRBJ1-3 TRBV12-3/TRBV12-4 CASRRDRDTGNTIYF TGTGCCAGCAGGAGAGACAGGGACACTGGAAACACCATATATTTT
few . TRBJ1-3 TRBV7-9 CASSSKDLSAGNTIYF TGTGCCAGCAGCTCCAAAGATCTTAGCGCTGGAAACACCATATATTTT
. TRBD2 TRBJ2-6 TRBV4-3 CASSLAVLAGPGANVLTF TGCGCCAGCAGCCTAGCGGTGTTAGCGGGACCTGGGGCCAACGTCCTGACTTTC
. . TRBJ2-7 TRBV20-1 CSAETGDHNYEQYF TGCAGTGCAGAGACAGGCGATCACAACTACGAGCAGTACTTC
. TRBD1 TRBJ2-2 TRBV7-3 CASSLPRDRGVAGELFF TGTGCCAGCAGCCTCCCCCGGGACAGGGGGGTCGCCGGGGAGCTGTTTTTT
few . TRBJ2-1 TRBV27 CASRPGVSHNEQFF TGTGCCAGCAGACCAGGGGTCTCTCACAATGAGCAGTTCTTC
. . TRBJ2-3 TRBV4-3 CASSHGGLTDTQYF TGCGCCAGCAGCCACGGGGGGCTCACAGATACGCAGTATTTT
. . TRBJ2-1 TRBV4-3 CASSEGRYAGEQFF TGCGCCAGCAGCGAAGGGAGGTATGCAGGTGAGCAGTTCTTC
. . TRBJ2-7 TRBV2 CASSSRGLTYEQYF TGTGCCAGCAGCTCCAGGGGCTTAACCTACGAGCAGTACTTC
. . TRBJ2-1 TRBV14 CASSQGRLAQDEQFF TGTGCCAGCAGCCAAGGAAGGCTAGCTCAAGATGAGCAGTTCTTC
. TRBD2 TRBJ2-5 TRBV7-6 CASSLLTGSGDYQETQYF TGTGCCAGCAGCCTTCTTACGGGTAGCGGGGACTACCAAGAGACCCAGTACTTC
many . TRBJ1-5 TRBV7-2 CASSAYSNQPQHF TGTGCCAGCAGCGCGTATAGCAATCAGCCCCAGCATTTT